The rows below give T cell receptor beta chains drawn from one sample of a study of blood T cells in healthy people across ages. TCRdb re-derived calls from the 5' RACE reads in MiXCR, one entry per CDR3 protein. Among 760,000 or so distinct CDR3 sequences listed, just under 25% were seen once. The same data also contributed to another study, on T cells of mothers and their children.

Sequences were obtained from blood. Receptors originate from a boy aged 10-17 years in good health. Both conserved end residues are part of each CDR3. D genes are given only for firm matches. Clone size is given for some rows only: seen once, a few or many times, or a class if the clone is expanded.

j_call clone_size d_call cdr3_length v_call cdr3_aa cdr3_nt
TRBJ2-5 few TRBD1 18 TRBV7-3 CASSQGARTARHWETQYF TGTGCCAGCAGCCAGGGGGCTCGGACAGCACGACATTGGGAGACCCAGTACTTC
TRBJ1-4 few TRBD1 17 TRBV28 CASSFPGQGGGNEKLFF TGTGCCAGCAGTTTCCCGGGACAGGGCGGAGGAAATGAAAAACTGTTTTTT
TRBJ1-4 - - 19 TRBV15 CATSSRGRSGVATNEKLFF TGTGCCACCAGCAGTCGGGGCAGATCCGGAGTTGCAACTAATGAAAAACTGTTTTTT
TRBJ2-1 few TRBD2 20 TRBV28 CASSLPKAELAGVAYNEQFF TGTGCCAGCAGTTTACCCAAGGCGGAACTAGCGGGAGTAGCTTACAATGAGCAGTTCTTC
TRBJ2-3 - - 14 TRBV29-1 CSVGYRGNTDTQYF TGCAGCGTTGGGTACAGAGGGAACACAGATACGCAGTATTTT
TRBJ2-6 - - 14 TRBV7-2 CASSGGGGANVLTF TGTGCCAGCTCCGGAGGGGGTGGGGCCAACGTCCTGACTTTC
TRBJ2-7 - - 18 TRBV6-5 CASSYGGADGGQAYEQYF TGTGCCAGCAGTTATGGCGGAGCGGATGGGGGGCAGGCCTACGAGCAGTACTTC
TRBJ2-1 - TRBD2 17 TRBV7-2 CASSLPSSGSSYNEQFF TGTGCCAGCAGCTTACCCAGTAGCGGGAGTTCCTACAATGAGCAGTTCTTC
TRBJ2-5 - - 11 TRBV7-9 CASEGSETQYF TGTGCCAGCGAGGGTTCAGAGACCCAGTACTTC
TRBJ2-5 - TRBD2 14 TRBV6-2/TRBV6-3 CASTGLAGRETQYF TGTGCCAGCACTGGACTAGCGGGGCGGGAGACCCAGTACTTC
TRBJ2-3 - TRBD2 21 TRBV6-5 CASSSPQTGLAGVSSTDTQYF TGTGCCAGCAGTTCCCCCCAAACGGGACTAGCGGGGGTCTCTAGCACAGATACGCAGTATTTT
TRBJ2-1 few TRBD2 13 TRBV29-1 CSPASGEGNEQFF TGCAGCCCTGCTAGCGGGGAGGGGAATGAGCAGTTCTTC
TRBJ1-5 few - 16 TRBV15 CATGRKGGTRDQPQHF TGTGCCACCGGGCGCAAGGGTGGGACCCGGGATCAGCCCCAGCATTTT
TRBJ2-5 - - 17 TRBV6-1 CASHPGQVDGILETQYF TGTGCCAGTCATCCGGGGCAGGTCGATGGGATCCTCGAGACCCAGTACTTC
TRBJ1-1 few - 14 TRBV18 CASSPGPVNTEAFF TGTGCCAGCTCACCAGGACCGGTGAACACTGAAGCTTTCTTT
TRBJ2-5 - - 13 TRBV6-2/TRBV6-3 CASSYGQRETQYF TGTGCCAGCAGTTATGGGCAGAGAGAGACCCAGTACTTC
TRBJ2-1 few - 15 TRBV9 CASSVASGVYNEQFF TGTGCCAGCAGCGTAGCGTCCGGGGTTTACAATGAGCAGTTCTTC
TRBJ2-2 - - 16 TRBV6-5 CASSSMGGRTTGELFF TGTGCCAGCAGTTCGATGGGCGGTAGAACCACCGGGGAGCTGTTTTTT
TRBJ2-5 few TRBD1 14 TRBV5-8 CASRDRDREVAQYF TGTGCCAGCAGAGACCGGGACAGGGAAGTTGCCCAGTACTTC
TRBJ2-5 - - 14 TRBV7-2 CASSLRRRGGTQYF TGTGCCAGCAGCCTCCGGAGGAGGGGAGGGACCCAGTACTTC
TRBJ2-1 - TRBD1 15 TRBV19 CASSPGDRDINEQFF TGTGCCAGTAGTCCCGGGGACAGGGACATCAATGAGCAGTTCTTC
TRBJ1-1 few - 17 TRBV6-5 CASSYSRAKGGNTEAFF TGTGCCAGCAGTTACTCGCGGGCCAAGGGGGGCAACACTGAAGCTTTCTTT
TRBJ2-7 few - 14 TRBV9 CASSAIGLPYEQYF TGTGCCAGCAGCGCCATTGGACTGCCCTACGAGCAGTACTTC
TRBJ2-5 few - 13 TRBV7-2 CASSLNWGETQYF TGTGCCAGCAGCTTAAATTGGGGGGAGACCCAGTACTTC
TRBJ1-1 - - 14 TRBV6-5 CASSYFSGNTEAFF TGTGCCAGCAGTTACTTCTCAGGTAACACTGAAGCTTTCTTT
TRBJ1-2 - - 13 TRBV29-1 CSVTTGYNYGYTF TGCAGCGTTACCACAGGGTACAACTATGGCTACACCTTC
TRBJ1-1 - - 14 TRBV4-3 CASSYRGQQDEAFF TGCGCCAGCAGCTACCGTGGACAGCAGGACGAAGCTTTCTTT
TRBJ2-1 few TRBD1 13 TRBV5-1 CASNNGQGGEQFF TGCGCCAGCAACAACGGACAGGGTGGTGAGCAGTTCTTC
TRBJ2-1 - TRBD1 14 TRBV20-1 CSARSQGAYNEQFF TGCAGTGCTAGGTCCCAGGGGGCGTACAATGAGCAGTTCTTC
TRBJ2-4 - TRBD2 16 TRBV20-1 CSAPYGGVLAKNIQYF TGCAGTGCTCCTTATGGGGGGGTGCTAGCCAAAAACATTCAGTACTTC
TRBJ1-1 few TRBD1 19 TRBV7-9 CASSWARAGGFVGNTEAFF TGTGCCAGCAGCTGGGCGAGGGCAGGGGGCTTCGTGGGGAACACTGAAGCTTTCTTT
TRBJ2-3 few TRBD2 16 TRBV2 CASSELGGGFTDTQYF TGTGCCAGCAGTGAGCTTGGCGGGGGGTTCACAGATACGCAGTATTTT
TRBJ2-1 few - 11 TRBV10-3 CAIRDGNEQFF TGTGCCATCAGGGACGGCAATGAGCAGTTCTTC
TRBJ2-5 few TRBD1 15 TRBV7-9 CASTRTGQGQETQYF TGTGCCAGCACCCGAACGGGACAGGGCCAAGAGACCCAGTACTTC
TRBJ2-3 - - 13 TRBV29-1 CSVGGVPTDTQYF TGCAGCGTTGGAGGCGTACCCACAGATACGCAGTATTTT
TRBJ1-4 - - 14 TRBV5-1 CASSLGQAREKLFF TGCGCCAGCAGCTTGGGACAGGCCCGAGAAAAACTGTTTTTT
TRBJ2-5 few TRBD1 15 TRBV29-1 CSVEGTGQTQETQYF TGCAGCGTGGAAGGGACAGGGCAAACCCAAGAGACCCAGTACTTC
TRBJ2-1 few TRBD2 15 TRBV6-2/TRBV6-3 CASSRPSGRNNEQFF TGTGCCAGCAGTCGCCCTAGCGGGAGAAACAATGAGCAGTTCTTC
TRBJ2-7 - TRBD1 15 TRBV20-1 CSARELGTEIYEQYF TGCAGTGCTAGAGAGCTAGGGACAGAAATTTACGAGCAGTACTTC
TRBJ1-6 - - 15 TRBV12-3/TRBV12-4 CASKGDPGDNSPLHF TGTGCCAGCAAAGGGGACCCGGGAGACAATTCACCCCTCCACTTT
TRBJ1-1 - TRBD1 11 TRBV29-1 CSTEQQGRAFF TGCAGCACTGAGCAACAGGGGAGAGCTTTCTTT
TRBJ2-1 - - 16 TRBV5-1 CASSLAPLAGYNEQFF TGCGCCAGCAGCTTGGCCCCACTAGCTGGATACAATGAGCAGTTCTTC
TRBJ2-7 few - 14 TRBV7-9 CASTPPGGAYEQYF TGTGCCAGCACCCCCCCGGGGGGCGCTTACGAGCAGTACTTC
TRBJ1-5 - - 13 TRBV12-5 CASGLERFQPQHF TGTGCTAGTGGTTTGGAAAGGTTCCAGCCCCAGCATTTT
TRBJ2-3 few - 14 TRBV7-2 CASSRRVNTDTQYF TGTGCCAGTTCACGCCGAGTAAACACAGATACGCAGTATTTT
TRBJ2-1 - TRBD2 15 TRBV6-5 CASSFLAGSRNEQFF TGTGCCAGCAGTTTCCTAGCGGGTTCGCGGAATGAGCAGTTCTTC
TRBJ2-7 - TRBD2 13 TRBV29-1 CSVGGLEAYEQYF TGCAGCGTTGGGGGACTAGAAGCCTACGAGCAGTACTTC
TRBJ2-7 - - 14 TRBV28 CASSLSLNIPEQYF TGTGCCAGCAGTTTATCTCTAAACATCCCCGAGCAGTACTTC
TRBJ2-1 - - 17 TRBV7-9 CASSHDTDYLLNNEQFF TGTGCCAGCAGCCACGATACCGACTATTTGCTAAACAATGAGCAGTTCTTC
TRBJ2-7 - - 17 TRBV7-2 CASSLRGQTQSPYEQYF TGTGCCAGCAGCCTGAGAGGACAGACCCAATCCCCCTACGAGCAGTACTTC
TRBJ2-5 few - 14 TRBV20-1 CSARATDGKETQYF TGCAGTGCTAGGGCCACGGACGGTAAAGAGACCCAGTACTTC
TRBJ2-3 - - 12 TRBV12-3/TRBV12-4 CASRPSADTQYF TGTGCCAGCAGGCCGTCAGCAGATACGCAGTATTTT
TRBJ2-5 - - 17 TRBV5-6 CASSLEGQGRWQETQYF TGTGCCAGCAGCTTGGAGGGCCAGGGGCGATGGCAAGAGACCCAGTACTTC
TRBJ2-5 many - 15 TRBV3-1 CASSQDISGLETQYF TGTGCCAGCAGCCAAGATATCAGCGGACTAGAGACCCAGTACTTC